The sequence of this T cell receptor beta chain was determined in a study of cytomegalovirus exposure and HLA in healthy donors. The overall study: Earlier work reported 117 million unique TCR beta sequences from 150 million to 200 million T cells.

Details on this clone: Mismatch with germline at one junction end may stem from a read error.

13 Jbeta primers and 60 Vbeta primers were used for the PCR. In the study's own analysis: Later reanalysis found roughly 80 million unique TCR beta chains, around 11 million of them shared. Some clones are missing from TCRdb's copy, which holds only in-frame ones; the method was immunoSEQ multiplex PCR. That table is the source of V, J and clone size, and D and trimming were worked out from the DNA. The sample yields approximately 170,000 clones, 85% seen once. The germline V gene encodes CDR1 SGHRS and CDR2 YFSETQ. The length of the CDR3 is 15 residues. The rearrangement uses TRBV5-1 and TRBJ2-1; perhaps TRBD2 as D (6 bases). This clonotype was obtained from a boy aged 2 to 9 in good health and CMV-seronegative. Sequencing was carried out using PBMCs. CDR3 coding DNA: TGCGCCGGCAGCTTGGCAGGAGGGTGGGGGAATGAGCAGTTCTTC. Protein: CAGSLAGGWGNEQFF.